Presented here are 13 T cell receptor beta chains from one specimen sequenced in a study of identical twins. TCRdb re-called the 5' RACE reads through MiXCR, storing one row per CDR3 protein. The sample yields roughly 500,000 distinct CDR3 sequences, approximately 22% seen once. This same sample was also taken into another study, of T cells expressing NK-cell markers.

The source material was CD4+ T cells sorted from blood. The receptors stem from a woman aged 18-29 years in good health.

This clonotype was found a few times. The genes are TRBV24-1 and TRBJ2-1; D gene ambiguous. The ends were cut back, 4 bases at V and 4 bases at J, with 7 bases in the middle. Germline-derived CDR1 and CDR2 are KGHDR and SFDVKD. CDR3 size: 13 residues. CDR3: CATSDPAYNEQFF. CDR3 nucleotides: TGTGCCACCAGTGACCCTGCTTACAATGAGCAGTTCTTC.

J is TRBJ1-1 and V is TRBV12-3 or TRBV12-4, with D possibly being TRBD1 (5 bases). Trimming left V 3 bases short and J 8 bases short, with 13 bases between. The CDR3 has 13 residues. The CDR3 here is CASSFQTDGEAFF. In nucleotides, the CDR3 is TGTGCCAGCAGTTTTCAGACAGACGGCGAAGCTTTCTTT.

The rearrangement uses TRBV20-1 and TRBJ2-2; 10 nucleotides agree with TRBD2. The CDR3 spans 18 residues. V shed 0 bases and J 4 bases; nucleotides not matched to a gene: 11. Germline V CDR1 and CDR2: DFQATT, SNEGSKA (reference sequence). Here the CDR3 reads CSARDPAGGPRITGELFF. In nucleotides, the CDR3 is TGCAGTGCTAGAGATCCAGCGGGGGGGCCCAGGATCACCGGGGAGCTGTTTTTT.

This clonotype was recorded once. V usage is TRBV24-1 and J usage is TRBJ2-2, with D uncertain. This CDR3 spans 13 amino acids. CDR1 and CDR2 from the germline V gene are KGHDR and SFDVKD. V lost 9 bases to trimming and J lost 1 base, with 8 bases between them. CDR3 amino acids: CATSGMNTGELFF. The CDR3 region has the DNA TGTGCCACCTCCGGAATGAACACCGGGGAGCTGTTTTTT.

The gene calls are TRBV9 and TRBJ1-2, with a possible D match to TRBD1 (5 bases). Germline V gene data show CDR1 as SGDLS and CDR2 as YYNGEE. The CDR3 runs 16 residues. The germline V and J ends were trimmed by 4 bases and 3 bases, with 19 bases remaining between them. Here the CDR3 reads CASSPRGGLNDYGYTF. CDR3 sequence (DNA): TGTGCCAGCAGCCCGCGGGGGGGGTTAAATGACTATGGCTACACCTTC.

The chain uses TRBV6-5 and TRBJ2-7; 7 bases align to TRBD1. J gave up 6 bases and V 5 bases, and 10 bases lay outside the gene matches. The CDR3 sequence is 14 residues long. The germline V gene has CDR1 MNHEY and CDR2 SVGAGI. The CDR3 DNA sequence: TGTGCCAGCAGTCACCGGGACAGAGTCTCCGAGCAGTACTTC. Protein sequence: CASSHRDRVSEQYF.

V usage is TRBV6-1 and J usage is TRBJ1-3; 7 bases line up with TRBD1. V dropped 6 bases and J dropped 4; count of bases not matched to a gene: 3. Looked up from germline, CDR1 is MNHNS and CDR2 is SASEGT. This CDR3 has 13 residues. For the CDR3, the DNA is TGTGCCAGCAGGACAGGGCCGGGAAACACCATATATTTT. It translates to CASRTGPGNTIYF.

V usage is TRBV28 and J usage is TRBJ2-7; D tentatively reads TRBD1 or TRBD2 (5 bases each). The V end lost 10 bases, the J end lost 5 bases, and 18 bases lay between the germline ends. Germline loops: CDR1 MDHEN, CDR2 SYDVKM. This CDR3 has 13 amino acids. The CDR3 nucleotides read TGTGCCACCAGATTGGGGGTGCTAAACGAGCAGTACTTC. Translation: CATRLGVLNEQYF.

The CDR3 here is CAWRGGRAAPNPYEQYF. The CDR3 DNA is TGTGCCTGGAGGGGAGGCAGGGCAGCACCTAATCCCTACGAGCAGTACTTC. This chain links TRBV30 with TRBJ2-7; a possible D gene is TRBD2 (6 bases). Germline V gene lookup returns CDR1 GTSNPN and CDR2 SVGIG (reference sequence). CDR3 length: 17 amino acids. V was trimmed by 3 bases and J by 2 bases, leaving 23 bases between them. Combining the CDR3 with reference TRBV30 and TRBJ2-7 gives the whole variable domain SQTIHQWPATLVQPVGSPLSLECTVEGTSNPNLYWYRQAAGRGLQLLFYSVGIGQISSEVPQNLSASRPQDRQFILSSKKLLLSDSGFYLCAWRGGRAAPNPYEQYFGPGTRLTVT.

The genes are TRBV5-1 and TRBJ1-4, with D unclear. Germline lookup yields CDR1 SGHRS and CDR2 YFSETQ. V was trimmed by 3 bases and J by 0 bases, leaving 9 bases between them. The CDR3 extends over 15 amino acids. CDR3: CASSWGQTTNEKLFF. CDR3 DNA: TGCGCCAGCAGCTGGGGTCAGACAACTAATGAAAAACTGTTTTTT.

This clonotype occurred many times. The rearrangement links TRBV29-1 to TRBJ2-2; TRBD1 matches at 9 bases. Germline CDR1 and CDR2: SQVTM and ANQGSEA. The CDR3 is 14 amino acids. After removal of 4 bases from V and 2 bases from J, the junction contained 2 bases not matched to a gene. The DNA for the CDR3 is TGCAGCGTTGCACAGGGGGCCAACACCGGGGAGCTGTTTTTT. Its protein is CSVAQGANTGELFF.

The table lists this clonotype with a few counts. The chain joins TRBV4-2 to TRBJ2-1; TRBD2 agrees at 7 bases. The V and J ends lost 3 bases and 5 bases, in that order; junction bases with no gene match: 4. The CDR3 spans 14 residues. Germline V gene lookup returns CDR1 LGHNA and CDR2 YNFKEQ. The DNA of the CDR3 is TGTGCCAGCAGCCATCCGGGGGGTCACAATGAGCAGTTCTTC. As protein: CASSHPGGHNEQFF.

The chain recombines TRBV7-3 with TRBJ1-4, with a tentative D call TRBD1 (5 bases). Trimming left V 5 bases short and J 3 bases short, with 7 bases between. The CDR3 is 13 amino acids. Per germline, CDR1 SGHTA and CDR2 FQGTGA. Written as DNA, the CDR3 is TGTGCCAGCAGCAGGGACTCTAATGAAAAACTGTTTTTT. Protein sequence: CASSRDSNEKLFF.